The source of this T cell receptor (beta chain) is a study of cytomegalovirus exposure and HLA in healthy donors. Points from the study as a whole: The number of N-insertions in an Asian-associated ancestry cluster was reportedly below the approximately 690-donor mean in a later analysis.

This clone was found a few times. Its cognate antigen is unknown. 60 Vbeta and 13 Jbeta primers were used in PCR. Assay: immunoSEQ multiplex PCR; the TCRdb copy retains only in-frame clones and omits some. Of about 140,000 clones in the sample, approximately 57% are singletons; the top ten hold over 1.5%. This CDR3 region has 13 residues. CDR1 and CDR2 (germline): SGHRS, YFSETQ. The V gene lost 5 bases and the J gene lost 5 bases, with 10 bases spanning the gap. The sequence came from a male donor in good health and CMV-seronegative. The chain employs TRBV5-1 and TRBJ2-2, with a weak D call TRBD2 (7 bases). What was sequenced was PBMCs. The CDR3 nucleotides are TGCGCCAGCAGGAGGGGGGGTACCGGGGAGCTGTTTTTT. Its translation is CASRRGGTGELFF.